One and the same sample provided the 17 T cell receptor beta chains below, sequenced in a study of CD8 T cells in Susac syndrome. After extraction with the RNeasy kit, about 0.5 to 1 ug of the RNA was reverse transcribed using random hexamers. TCRdb reprocessed the immunoSEQ multiplex PCR reads with MiXCR, giving one entry per CDR3 protein. The sample has some 190,000 distinct CDR3 sequences, 85% to 95% seen once. The sequencing sample was made of CD4+ T cells from PBMCs. Source of these receptors: a human donor in good health.

V usage is TRBV30 and J usage is TRBJ2-1; 7 bases are shared with TRBD2. The CDR3 contains 14 residues. Losses at the gene ends were 2 bases for V and 6 bases for J; bases not matched to a gene: 7. Germline lookup yields CDR1 GTSNPN and CDR2 SVGIG (reference sequence). The CDR3 coding sequence is TGTGCCTGGAGTCAACTAGCGATATCCAATGAGCAGTTCTTC. Translated, it gives CAWSQLAISNEQFF. Full variable domain (missing parts from reference TRBV30 and TRBJ2-1): SQTIHQWPATLVQPVGSPLSLECTVEGTSNPNLYWYRQAAGRGLQLLFYSVGIGQISSEVPQNLSASRPQDRQFILSSKKLLLSDSGFYLCAWSQLAISNEQFFGPGTRLTVL.

The CDR3 nucleotides are TGTGCCAGCAGCCAAGAAGCGGGAGGGCCGACAGAGACCCAGTACTTC. It codes for CASSQEAGGPTETQYF. This chain uses TRBV4-2 with TRBJ2-5, with 10 positions matching TRBD2. V lost 0 bases to trimming and J lost 4 bases; unmatched junction nucleotides: 5. The CDR3 totals 16 residues. Germline assignment: CDR1 LGHNA and CDR2 YNFKEQ.

The chain combines TRBV3-1 with TRBJ1-2, with a possible D match to TRBD1 (6 bases). From germline, CDR1 is LGHDT and CDR2 YNNKEL (reference sequence). There are 12 residues in the CDR3. Trimming pared 5 bases from V and 6 bases from J, leaving 10 bases between. The CDR3 nucleotides read TGTGCCAGCAGCAAACGGACAGATGGCTACACCTTC. This codes for CASSKRTDGYTF. Using reference TRBV3-1 and TRBJ1-2 for the parts outside the CDR3, the full variable domain is DTAVSQTPKYLVTQMGNDKSIKCEQNLGHDTMYWYKQDSKKFLKIMFSYNNKELIINETVPNRFSPKSPDKAHLNLHINSLELGDSAVYFCASSKRTDGYTFGSGTRLTVV.

The chain carries TRBV29-1 and TRBJ2-1; tentative D call: TRBD1 (5 bases). This CDR3 contains 15 residues. Germline V lookup: CDR1 SQVTM, CDR2 ANQGSEA. V lost 0 bases, J lost 6 bases, and 15 bases lay in between. The CDR3 region has the DNA TGCAGCGTTGAAGAGGGTCTAGGGGTGGGCAATGAGCAGTTCTTC. It codes for CSVEEGLGVGNEQFF.

In its sample, this clonotype was seen once. The chain joins TRBV28 to TRBJ2-7; 7 nucleotides align to TRBD2. The germline gives CDR1 MDHEN, CDR2 SYDVKM. This CDR3 has 13 residues. The V and J ends lost 8 bases and 3 bases, in that order; junction bases with no gene match: 7. The CDR3 nucleotides read TGTGCCAGCGGGGAGGGAGGGAACTACGAGCAGTACGTC. Translation gives CASGEGGNYEQYV.

This chain links TRBV24-1 with TRBJ1-2; D unclear. Germline lookup yields CDR1 KGHDR and CDR2 SFDVKD. CDR3 length: 13 residues. V lost 5 bases to trimming and J lost 3 bases, with 9 bases between them. This CDR3 is CATSAERDYGYTF. DNA of the CDR3: TGTGCCACCAGTGCCGAGAGGGACTATGGCTACACCTTC.

The chain uses TRBV15 and TRBJ2-2; no reliable D call. Germline CDR1 is LNHNV and CDR2 is YYDKDF (reference sequence). The CDR3 is made up of 14 amino acids. V lost 0 bases and J lost 2, with 4 bases in between. CDR3 DNA: TGTGCCACCAGCAGAGATCGAAACACCGGGGAGCTGTTTTTT. Its translation: CATSRDRNTGELFF.

J is TRBJ1-2 and V is TRBV12-3 or TRBV12-4; the D gene is possibly TRBD1 (6 bases). The CDR3 covers 13 residues. Trimming removed 6 bases at V and 8 bases at J, with 16 bases between. The CDR3 is CASSTLTGRGYTF. The CDR3 DNA follows: TGTGCCAGCAGCACCCTGACAGGAAGGGGCTACACCTTC.

V is TRBV29-1 and J is TRBJ2-7, with D possibly TRBD1 on 6 matching bases. Germline assignment: CDR1 SQVTM and CDR2 ANQGSEA. V lost 7 bases and J lost 3, with 22 bases in between. This CDR3 contains 15 residues. The CDR3 region is CSAAPGHSEGYEQYF. CDR3 sequence (DNA): TGCAGCGCCGCCCCGGGACACTCAGAGGGCTACGAGCAGTACTTC.

CDR3: CASTQGVGYTF. DNA for the CDR3: TGTGCCAGCACCCAAGGAGTTGGCTACACCTTC. The chain links TRBV6-6 to TRBJ1-2, with unresolved D. The length of the CDR3 is 11 residues. V lost 7 bases, J lost 7 bases, and 10 bases lay in between. The germline V gene encodes CDR1 MNHNY and CDR2 SVGAGI (reference sequence).

The V call is TRBV29-1, the J call TRBJ2-7; 10 nucleotides line up with TRBD1. Looked up from germline, CDR1 is SQVTM and CDR2 is ANQGSEA. The CDR3 contains 14 residues. V was pared by 3 bases and J by 3 bases, with 5 bases of the junction left unmatched. The CDR3 protein is CSVDPTGGRYEQYF. CDR3 DNA sequence: TGCAGCGTTGACCCGACAGGGGGCCGCTACGAGCAGTACTTC.

The rearrangement uses TRBV29-1 and TRBJ1-1; no definite D call. CDR3 length: 13 residues. Germline values: CDR1 SQVTM, CDR2 ANQGSEA. Trimming took 4 bases from V and 5 from J, leaving 14 bases between them. This CDR3 reads CSVVGPGRTEAFF. The CDR3 DNA follows: TGCAGCGTTGTAGGGCCAGGAAGGACTGAAGCTTTCTTT.

The chain has TRBV15 and TRBJ2-3; unclear D gene. The germline V and J ends were trimmed by 4 bases and 0 bases, with 8 bases remaining between them. Germline CDR1 LNHNV, CDR2 YYDKDF (reference sequence). This CDR3 has 14 amino acids. This CDR3 is CATSISGSTDTQYF. In nucleotides, the CDR3 is TGTGCCACCAGCATTTCCGGAAGCACAGATACGCAGTATTTT.

This rearrangement joins TRBV25-1 to TRBJ2-7, with D hard to call. The CDR3 runs to 11 residues. V lost 3 bases to trimming and J lost 4 bases, with 4 bases between them. Germline lookup yields CDR1 MGHDK and CDR2 SYGVNS. The CDR3 is CASSEGYEQYV. As DNA, the CDR3 is TGTGCCAGCAGTGAGGGGTACGAGCAGTACGTC.

The gene calls are TRBV24-1 and TRBJ1-4, with TRBD1 as a possible D gene (5 bases). V was trimmed by 4 bases and J by 7 bases, leaving 9 bases between them. Germline loops: CDR1 KGHDR, CDR2 SFDVKD. This CDR3 spans 13 amino acids. CDR3 loop: CATSDRDPEKLFF. The CDR3, as DNA: TGTGCCACCAGTGACCGGGACCCTGAAAAACTGTTTTTT.

The chain has TRBV24-1 and TRBJ2-3; TRBD2 aligns across 7 bases. There are 15 residues in the CDR3. CDR1 is KGHDR and CDR2 is SFDVKD in the germline V gene. V lost 6 bases and J lost 1; bases outside the gene matches: 6. The CDR3 is CATSPAAGGTDTQYF. The CDR3 DNA sequence: TGTGCCACCAGTCCCGCGGCGGGGGGCACAGATACGCAGTATTTT.

This chain links TRBV10-2 with TRBJ2-5; the match to TRBD2 covers 13 bases. Germline lookup yields CDR1 WSHSY and CDR2 SAAADI. Trimming cost V 6 bases and J 9 bases; bases outside gene matches: 7. This CDR3 comprises 14 residues. CDR3 region: CASSVGLAGRAQYF. CDR3 in DNA: TGCGCCAGCAGCGTGGGACTAGCGGGGAGGGCCCAGTACTTC.